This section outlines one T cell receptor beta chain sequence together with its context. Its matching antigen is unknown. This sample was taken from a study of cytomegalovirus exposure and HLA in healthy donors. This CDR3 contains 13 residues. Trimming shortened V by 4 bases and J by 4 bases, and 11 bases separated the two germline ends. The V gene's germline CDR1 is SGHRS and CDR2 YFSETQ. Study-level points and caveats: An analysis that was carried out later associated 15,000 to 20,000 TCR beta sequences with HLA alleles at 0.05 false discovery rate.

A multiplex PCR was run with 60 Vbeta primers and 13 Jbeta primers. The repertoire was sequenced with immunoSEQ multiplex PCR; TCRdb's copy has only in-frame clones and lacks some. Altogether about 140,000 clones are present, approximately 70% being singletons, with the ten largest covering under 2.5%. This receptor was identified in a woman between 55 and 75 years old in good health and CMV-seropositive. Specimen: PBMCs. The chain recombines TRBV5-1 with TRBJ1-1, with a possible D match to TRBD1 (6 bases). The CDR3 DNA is TGCGCCAGCAGCCGTGGACAGAGCACTGAAGCTTTCTTT. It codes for CASSRGQSTEAFF.